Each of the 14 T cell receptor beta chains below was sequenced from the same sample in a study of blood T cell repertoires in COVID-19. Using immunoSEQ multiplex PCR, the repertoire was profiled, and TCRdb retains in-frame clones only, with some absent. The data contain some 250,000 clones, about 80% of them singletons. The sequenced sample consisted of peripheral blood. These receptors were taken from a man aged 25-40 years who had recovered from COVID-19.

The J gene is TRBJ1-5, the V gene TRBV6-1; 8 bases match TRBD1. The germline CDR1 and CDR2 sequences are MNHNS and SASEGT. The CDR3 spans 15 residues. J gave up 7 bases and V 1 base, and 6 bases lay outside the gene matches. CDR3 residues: CASSEDGGQGQPQHF. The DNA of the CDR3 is TGTGCCAGCAGTGAAGATGGAGGACAGGGCCAGCCCCAGCATTTT.

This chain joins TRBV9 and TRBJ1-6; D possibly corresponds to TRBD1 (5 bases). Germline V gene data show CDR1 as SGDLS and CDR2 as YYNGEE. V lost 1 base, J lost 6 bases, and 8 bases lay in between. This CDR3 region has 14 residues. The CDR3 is CASSVSGPNSPLHF. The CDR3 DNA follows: TGTGCCAGCAGCGTATCAGGGCCTAATTCACCCCTCCACTTT.

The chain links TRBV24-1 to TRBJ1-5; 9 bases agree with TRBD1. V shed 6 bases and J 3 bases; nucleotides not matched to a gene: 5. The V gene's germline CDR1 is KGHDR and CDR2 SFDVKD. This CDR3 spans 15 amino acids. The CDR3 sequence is CATSRGDRDNQPQHF. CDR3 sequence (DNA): TGTGCCACCAGTCGCGGGGACAGGGACAATCAGCCCCAGCATTTT.

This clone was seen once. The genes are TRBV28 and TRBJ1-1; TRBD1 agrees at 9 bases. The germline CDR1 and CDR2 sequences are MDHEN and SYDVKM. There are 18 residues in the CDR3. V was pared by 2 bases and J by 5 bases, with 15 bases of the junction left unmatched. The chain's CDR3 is CASSLSRWWGQGKTEAFF. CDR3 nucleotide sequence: TGTGCCAGCAGTTTAAGTCGATGGTGGGGACAGGGAAAGACTGAAGCTTTCTTT.

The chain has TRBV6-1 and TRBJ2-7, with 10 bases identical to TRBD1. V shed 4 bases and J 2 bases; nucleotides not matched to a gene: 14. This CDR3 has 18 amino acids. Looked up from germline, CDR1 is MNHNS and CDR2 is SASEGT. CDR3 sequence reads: CASSARDRGSKGTYEQYF. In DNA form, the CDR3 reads TGTGCCAGCAGTGCCCGGGACAGGGGCAGTAAGGGCACCTACGAGCAGTACTTC.

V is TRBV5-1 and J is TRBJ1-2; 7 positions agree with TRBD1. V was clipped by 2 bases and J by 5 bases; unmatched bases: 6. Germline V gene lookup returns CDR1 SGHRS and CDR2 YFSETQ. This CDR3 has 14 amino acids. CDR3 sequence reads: CASSFDRVTYGYTF. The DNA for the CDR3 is TGCGCCAGCAGCTTCGACAGGGTGACTTATGGCTACACCTTC.

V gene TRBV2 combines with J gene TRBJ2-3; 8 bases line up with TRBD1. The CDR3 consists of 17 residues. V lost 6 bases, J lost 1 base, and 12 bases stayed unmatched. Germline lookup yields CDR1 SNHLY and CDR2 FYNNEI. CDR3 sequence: CASRGQGAGGRTDTQYF. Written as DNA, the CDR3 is TGTGCCAGCAGGGGCCAGGGGGCTGGGGGACGCACAGATACGCAGTATTTT.

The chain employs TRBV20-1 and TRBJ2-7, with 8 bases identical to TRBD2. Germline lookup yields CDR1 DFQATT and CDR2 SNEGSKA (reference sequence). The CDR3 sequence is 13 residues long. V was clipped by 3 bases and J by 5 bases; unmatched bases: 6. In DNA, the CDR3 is TGCAGTGCTAGTCCGGGGGGGCAGGACGAGCAGTACGTC. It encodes CSASPGGQDEQYV.

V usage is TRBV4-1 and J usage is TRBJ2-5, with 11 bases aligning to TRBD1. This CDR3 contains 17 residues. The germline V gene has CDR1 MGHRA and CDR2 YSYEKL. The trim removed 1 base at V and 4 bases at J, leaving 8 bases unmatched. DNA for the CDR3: TGCGCCAGCAGCCAAGTTTGGGGACAGGGGGTTGTAGAGACCCAGTACTTC. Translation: CASSQVWGQGVVETQYF.

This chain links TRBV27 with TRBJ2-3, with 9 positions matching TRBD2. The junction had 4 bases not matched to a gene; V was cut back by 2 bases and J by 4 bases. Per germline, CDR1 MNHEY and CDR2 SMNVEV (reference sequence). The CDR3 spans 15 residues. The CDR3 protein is CASSLLKRGADTQYF. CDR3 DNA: TGTGCCAGCAGTTTACTTAAGCGGGGGGCAGATACGCAGTATTTT.

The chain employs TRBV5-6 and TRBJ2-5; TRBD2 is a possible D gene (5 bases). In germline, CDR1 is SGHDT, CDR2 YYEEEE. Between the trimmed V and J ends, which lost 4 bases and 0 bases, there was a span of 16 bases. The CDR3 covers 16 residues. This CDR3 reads CASSRDPSGYQETQYF. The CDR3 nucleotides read TGTGCCAGCAGCCGAGACCCGTCGGGGTACCAAGAGACCCAGTACTTC.

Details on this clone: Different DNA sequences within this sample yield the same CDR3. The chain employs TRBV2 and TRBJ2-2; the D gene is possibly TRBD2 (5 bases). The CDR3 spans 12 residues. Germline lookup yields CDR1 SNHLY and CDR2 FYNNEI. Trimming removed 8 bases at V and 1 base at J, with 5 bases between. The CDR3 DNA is TGTGCCAGCCGGGGGAACACCGGGGAGCTGTTTTTT. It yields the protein CASRGNTGELFF.

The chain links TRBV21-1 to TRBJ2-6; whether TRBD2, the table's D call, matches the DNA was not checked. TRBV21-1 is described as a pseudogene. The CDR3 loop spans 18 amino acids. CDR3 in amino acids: CASSKRGLASSGANVLTF. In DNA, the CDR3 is TGTGCCAGCAGCAAAAGGGGACTAGCTAGTTCTGGGGCCAACGTCCTGACTTTC.

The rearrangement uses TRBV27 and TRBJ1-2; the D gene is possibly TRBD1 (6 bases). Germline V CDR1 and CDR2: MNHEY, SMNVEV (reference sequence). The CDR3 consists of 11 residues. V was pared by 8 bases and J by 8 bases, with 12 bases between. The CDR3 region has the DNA TGTGCCAGCGGGCGGACAGACGGCTACACCTTC. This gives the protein CASGRTDGYTF.